The sequence of this T cell receptor (beta chain) was determined in a study of early stage breast cancer tumors. Across the whole study: Most invasive tumors, twelve of 16, were ER+/PR+/HER2-. Study findings and constraints: Bulk DNA sequencing of unsorted cells missed chain pairing and markers. In 14 of 16 patients, blood comparison separated tumor from normal breast.

Concerning this clone itself: What it recognizes is unknown.

TCRdb keeps only in-frame clones here, not all; method: immunoSEQ multiplex PCR. The table lists around 60,000 clones, 60% to 85% of them singletons. V was clipped by 0 bases and J by 3 bases; unmatched bases: 6. Looked up from germline, CDR1 is SGDLS and CDR2 is YYNGEE. The CDR3 spans 16 residues. The V call is TRBV9, the J call TRBJ2-7; 10 bases are a match to TRBD1. This sequence originates from a person aged 25-39 years with breast cancer. Input material: blood. DNA of the CDR3: TGTGCCAGCAGCGTAGTAGGGGGACAGGGGTTCTACGAGCAGTACTTC. Amino acid sequence: CASSVVGGQGFYEQYF.